The 30 T cell receptor beta chains given below trace back to one sample, sequenced in a study of blood T cell repertoires in COVID-19. Some clones are missing from TCRdb's copy, which holds only in-frame ones; the method was immunoSEQ multiplex PCR. The table lists about 82,000 clones, more than 85% of them singletons, with more than 0.9% in the top ten. Material for sequencing was PBMCs or T cells enriched from blood (not recorded which). The source is a woman between 50 and 59 years old with acute COVID-19.

The chain joins TRBV6-5 to TRBJ2-3, with 8 positions matching TRBD2. Germline trimming cut 2 bases from V and 3 bases from J; bases unmatched to any gene: 7. Germline CDR1 reads MNHEY; CDR2 reads SVGAGI. The CDR3 is 16 residues long. The CDR3 bases are TGTGCCAGCAGTTACGGAAGCGGGAGCCGGACAGATACGCAGTATTTT. Its translation is CASSYGSGSRTDTQYF.

This sequence joins TRBV10-3 and TRBJ1-2, with D maybe TRBD1 (6 bases). This CDR3 contains 16 residues. In germline, CDR1 is ENHRY, CDR2 SYGVKD. The ends were cut back, 4 bases at V and 2 bases at J, with 17 bases in the middle. This chain's CDR3 is CAISGLKGVFNYGYTF. The DNA for the CDR3 is TGTGCCATCAGTGGGTTAAAGGGGGTCTTCAACTATGGCTACACCTTC.

The CDR3 loop is CASSKRTASPLHF. The CDR3 bases are TGTGCCAGCAGTAAGCGTACGGCTTCACCCCTCCACTTT. J is TRBJ1-6 and V is TRBV27; D not resolved. The CDR3 sequence is 13 residues long. Trimming took off 5 bases at V and 9 bases at J, with 11 bases between the two ends. The germline CDR1 and CDR2 sequences are MNHEY and SMNVEV (reference sequence).

The gene calls are TRBV5-6 and TRBJ2-2; TRBD2 agrees at 10 bases. Trimming at V came to 0 bases and at J to 4 bases, leaving 12 bases not matched to a gene. The germline CDR1 and CDR2 sequences are SGHDT and YYEEEE. The CDR3 covers 19 residues. CDR3 coding DNA: TGTGCCAGCAGCTTGGGACTAGCGGGCTGGCCCCCTGGCACCGGGGAGCTGTTTTTT. Translated: CASSLGLAGWPPGTGELFF. Combining the CDR3 with reference TRBV5-6 and TRBJ2-2 gives the whole variable domain DAGVTQSPTHLIKTRGQQVTLRCSPKSGHDTVSWYQQALGQGPQFIFQYYEEEERQRGNFPDRFSGHQFPNYSSELNVNALLLGDSALYLCASSLGLAGWPPGTGELFFGEGSRLTVL.

J is TRBJ1-5 and V is TRBV18, with 8 bases aligning to TRBD1. Unmatched junction bases numbered 2, after V lost 3 bases and J lost 7 bases. The CDR3 totals 13 residues. The germline CDR1 and CDR2 sequences are KGHSH and LQKENI. CDR3: CASSPTGDQPQHF. The CDR3 nucleotides read TGTGCCAGCTCACCGACAGGGGACCAGCCCCAGCATTTT.

The gene calls are TRBV18 and TRBJ1-1, with no clear D. Trimming shortened V by 2 bases and J by 5 bases, and 9 bases separated the two germline ends. CDR1 is KGHSH and CDR2 is LQKENI in the germline V gene. The CDR3 runs 13 residues. The CDR3 coding sequence is TGTGCCAGCTCACCATGGCCTGAAACTGAAGCTTTCTTT. This gives the protein CASSPWPETEAFF.

The CDR3 DNA reads as TGTGCCAGCAGCCCCGGGACTAGCGGGAGTATAAGGGAGACCCAGTACTTC. Its translation is CASSPGTSGSIRETQYF. The rearrangement uses TRBV5-4 and TRBJ2-5, with 14 positions matching TRBD2. The CDR3 extends over 17 amino acids. Germline-derived CDR1 and CDR2 are SGHNT and YYREEE (reference sequence). The V gene end was trimmed by 4 bases and the J gene end by 5 bases; junction bases not matched to a gene: 10.

The V gene is TRBV6-6, the J gene TRBJ2-5, with D possibly being TRBD1 (6 bases). The CDR3 has 16 amino acids. Germline V gives CDR1 MNHNY, CDR2 SVGAGI (reference sequence). With 7 bases removed from V and 2 bases from J, the gap between germline ends came to 20 bases. The CDR3 sequence: CASTVGAEASQETQYF. The DNA of the CDR3 is TGTGCCAGCACGGTGGGGGCCGAGGCTTCGCAAGAGACCCAGTACTTC.

The chain links TRBV4-1 to TRBJ1-1, with D tentatively TRBD1 (6 bases). V was cut by 2 bases and J by 6 bases, with 19 bases left in between. There are 16 residues in the CDR3. Germline V lookup: CDR1 MGHRA, CDR2 YSYEKL. CDR3: CASSQSFEGVYSEAFF. The CDR3 DNA reads TGCGCCAGCAGCCAATCTTTCGAGGGGGTTTACTCTGAAGCTTTCTTT.

The CDR3 DNA sequence: TGTGCCAGCAGCTTAGGGCTAGCGGGAGATAATGAGCAGTTCTTC. The encoded protein is CASSLGLAGDNEQFF. The rearrangement links TRBV7-2 to TRBJ2-1, with 10 bases aligning to TRBD2. This CDR3 region has 15 residues. The V and J ends lost 1 base and 7 bases, in that order; junction bases with no gene match: 4. CDR1 SGHTA and CDR2 FQGNSA come from the germline V gene. Drawing the rest from reference TRBV7-2 and TRBJ2-1, the complete variable domain is GAGVSQSPSNKVTEKGKDVELRCDPISGHTALYWYRQSLGQGLEFLIYFQGNSAPDKSGLPSDRFSAERTGGSVSTLTIQRTQQEDSAVYLCASSLGLAGDNEQFFGPGTRLTVL.

The chain uses TRBV9 and TRBJ2-3; tentatively, D is TRBD2 (6 bases). The ends were cut back, 7 bases at V and 1 base at J, with 16 bases in the middle. The CDR3 runs to 15 residues. Germline CDR1 and CDR2: SGDLS and YYNGEE. CDR3 sequence (DNA): TGTGCCAGCGGCATGGGGGGATTAGGCACAGATACGCAGTATTTT. Translated: CASGMGGLGTDTQYF.

In the case of this clone: Distinct nucleotide sequences in the sample also encode this CDR3. This chain joins TRBV12-3 or TRBV12-4 and TRBJ2-7, with D maybe TRBD1 (5 bases). V lost 6 bases, J lost 7 bases, and 10 bases lay in between. The CDR3 extends over 11 amino acids. In DNA form, the CDR3 reads TGTGCCAGCAGCCAGGGTGGAGAGCAGTACTTC. Translation gives CASSQGGEQYF.

The CDR3 coding sequence is TGTGTCAGAAGCCCATGGGGTGGGCTAGCGGGGGCCTTCCAAGAGACCCAGTACTTC. Translation gives CVRSPWGGLAGAFQETQYF. V gene TRBV7-5 combines with J gene TRBJ2-5; the D segment call TRBD2 is taken from the table without a DNA check. TRBV7-5 is termed a pseudogene. This CDR3 spans 19 amino acids.

The rearrangement joins TRBV7-8 to TRBJ2-7; D is ambiguous. This CDR3 is built from 12 residues. The germline V and J ends were trimmed by 6 bases and 5 bases, with 11 bases remaining between them. Germline values: CDR1 SGHVS, CDR2 FQNEAQ. The CDR3 coding sequence is TGTGCCAGCAGTCGAACGCGCGACGAGCAGTACTTC. This codes for CASSRTRDEQYF. Using reference TRBV7-8 and TRBJ2-7 for the parts outside the CDR3, the full variable domain is GAGVSQSPRYKVAKRGQDVALRCDPISGHVSLFWYQQALGQGPEFLTYFQNEAQLDKSGLPSDRFFAERPEGSVSTLKIQRTQQEDSAVYLCASSRTRDEQYFGPGTRLTVT.

The chain links TRBV24-1 to TRBJ2-1; 9 nucleotides match TRBD2. Germline V lookup: CDR1 KGHDR, CDR2 SFDVKD. CDR3 length: 15 residues. V lost 10 bases, J lost 7 bases, and 13 bases stayed unmatched. The CDR3 sequence: CATSTGTSRTNEQFF. The CDR3 DNA reads TGTGCCACGAGTACCGGGACTAGCCGTACAAATGAGCAGTTCTTC.

The chain recombines TRBV9 with TRBJ1-4; TRBD1 matches at 7 bases. Trimming took 4 bases from V and 7 from J; bases not matched to a gene: 7. Germline V CDR1 and CDR2: SGDLS, YYNGEE. The CDR3 sequence is 14 residues long. This CDR3 reads CASSPFQGVEKLFF. CDR3 coding DNA: TGTGCCAGCAGCCCGTTCCAGGGGGTTGAAAAACTGTTTTTT.

This clone showed up just a few times. The genes are TRBV6-5 and TRBJ2-2; TRBD2 matches 12 bases. The CDR3 consists of 15 residues. Unmatched junction bases numbered 3, after V lost 5 bases and J lost 5 bases. From germline, CDR1 is MNHEY and CDR2 SVGAGI. CDR3 nucleotides: TGTGCCAGCAGTAGACTAGCGGGAGATACCGGGGAGCTGTTTTTT. It specifies CASSRLAGDTGELFF.

This clone has only a few counts. This chain connects TRBV7-8 to TRBJ2-7, with 9 bases that match TRBD1. Germline CDR1 is SGHVS and CDR2 is FQNEAQ. The CDR3 is 14 residues long. Losses at the gene ends were 3 bases for V and 3 bases for J; bases not matched to a gene: 3. In DNA form, the CDR3 reads TGTGCCAGCAGCTTGTCGGGACAGGGCTACGAGCAGTACTTC. This codes for CASSLSGQGYEQYF. Supplemented by reference TRBV7-8 and TRBJ2-7, the full variable domain reads GAGVSQSPRYKVAKRGQDVALRCDPISGHVSLFWYQQALGQGPEFLTYFQNEAQLDKSGLPSDRFFAERPEGSVSTLKIQRTQQEDSAVYLCASSLSGQGYEQYFGPGTRLTVT.

About this clone: One end of the junction is discordant with germline, which a read error may explain. V and J are TRBV18 and TRBJ2-2, with TRBD2 as a possible D gene (6 bases). From germline, CDR1 is KGHSH and CDR2 LQKENI. The length of the CDR3 is 15 residues. This CDR3 is CASSSPTGDPRELFF. In nucleotides, the CDR3 is TGTGCCAGCTCATCACCTACGGGGGATCCCCGGGAGCTGTTTTTT.

This clone was counted a single time. The V call is TRBV7-6, the J call TRBJ2-1; 12 bases fit TRBD2. CDR3 length: 17 residues. The germline gives CDR1 SGHVS, CDR2 FNYEAQ. Trimming took 5 bases from V and 1 from J; bases not matched to a gene: 6. The CDR3 bases are TGTGCCAGCAGCCTGAGACTAGCGGGAGAGTCCTACAATGAGCAGTTCTTC. Translated, it gives CASSLRLAGESYNEQFF.

V usage is TRBV6-5 and J usage is TRBJ1-1, with D unresolved. Trimming took 5 bases from V and 2 from J, leaving 12 bases between them. CDR1 and CDR2 (germline): MNHEY, SVGAGI. The CDR3 has 14 amino acids. CDR3 DNA sequence: TGTGCCAGCAGTACCCGGGATGCAAACACTGAAGCTTTCTTT. Protein: CASSTRDANTEAFF.

This sequence joins TRBV11-3 and TRBJ2-3, with 7 bases lining up with TRBD2. The CDR3 covers 15 residues. Germline V CDR1 and CDR2: SGHNT, YENEEA. J lost 2 bases, V lost 4 bases, and 6 bases had no gene match. The CDR3: CASSWASGNTDTQYF. CDR3 in DNA: TGTGCCAGCAGCTGGGCTAGCGGAAACACAGATACGCAGTATTTT. Full variable domain (outside the CDR3, taken from reference TRBV11-3 and TRBJ2-3): EAGVVQSPRYKIIEKKQPVAFWCNPISGHNTLYWYLQNLGQGPELLIRYENEEAVDDSQLPKDRFSAERLKGVDSTLKIQPAELGDSAVYLCASSWASGNTDTQYFGPGTRLTVL.

The gene calls are TRBV18 and TRBJ1-4, with no clear D. Trimming cost V 0 bases and J 3 bases, with 8 bases left between them. The CDR3 consists of 15 residues. Germline CDR1 KGHSH, CDR2 LQKENI. This CDR3 reads CASSPPVGANEKLFF. CDR3 nucleotides: TGTGCCAGCTCACCACCGGTGGGAGCTAATGAAAAACTGTTTTTT. The whole variable domain, filled in from reference TRBV18 and TRBJ1-4, reads NAGVMQNPRHLVRRRGQEARLRCSPMKGHSHVYWYRQLPEEGLKFMVYLQKENIIDESGMPKERFSAEFPKEGPSILRIQQVVRGDSAAYFCASSPPVGANEKLFFGSGTQLSVL.

V is TRBV19 and J is TRBJ2-3, with 7 bases fitting TRBD1. There are 19 residues in the CDR3. Trimming at V came to 5 bases and at J to 0 bases, leaving 17 bases not matched to a gene. CDR1 and CDR2 (germline): LNHDA, SQIVND (reference sequence). The CDR3 sequence: CASSGPLEQGHPSTDTQYF. The DNA of the CDR3 is TGTGCCAGTAGTGGACCGCTTGAACAGGGGCACCCAAGCACAGATACGCAGTATTTT.

The V and J genes are TRBV24-1 and TRBJ2-1, with TRBD2 identical over 8 bases. The CDR3 is 12 residues long. CDR1 and CDR2 (germline): KGHDR, SFDVKD. V shed 3 bases and J 12 bases; nucleotides not matched to a gene: 3. The chain's CDR3 is CATSDTGTRQFF. The DNA for the CDR3 is TGTGCCACCAGTGATACCGGGACTAGGCAGTTCTTC.

The chain employs TRBV2 and TRBJ1-6; 9 bases map to TRBD1. There are 15 residues in the CDR3. Losses at the gene ends were 6 bases for V and 8 bases for J; bases not matched to a gene: 8. Germline assignment: CDR1 SNHLY and CDR2 FYNNEI. The CDR3 nucleotides are TGTGCCAGCAGAGACGGACAGGGGCGTCATTCACCCCTCCACTTT. It is translated as CASRDGQGRHSPLHF.

This clone was seen more than once but under ten times. The chain carries TRBV28 and TRBJ1-1; the match to TRBD1 covers 7 bases. Germline trimming cut 7 bases from V and 4 bases from J; bases unmatched to any gene: 6. This CDR3 has 13 amino acids. Germline CDR1 MDHEN, CDR2 SYDVKM. DNA for the CDR3: TGTGCCAGCAATCCAGGGGGTTTCACTGAAGCTTTCTTT. It is translated as CASNPGGFTEAFF.

This chain uses TRBV14 with TRBJ2-5; TRBD1 aligns across 7 bases. The CDR3 totals 14 residues. The germline V gene encodes CDR1 SGHDN and CDR2 FVKESK. V was pared by 5 bases and J by 7 bases, with 10 bases of the junction left unmatched. Here the CDR3 DNA reads TGTGCCAGCAGCTTTCGACAGGGCCCTGGGACCCAGTACTTC. This translates into CASSFRQGPGTQYF. The variable domain in full, completed from reference TRBV14 and TRBJ2-5, reads EAGVTQFPSHSVIEKGQTVTLRCDPISGHDNLYWYRRVMGKEIKFLLHFVKESKQDESGMPNNRFLAERTGGTYSTLKVQPAELEDSGVYFCASSFRQGPGTQYFGPGTRLLVL.

V is TRBV5-1 and J is TRBJ2-2; D might be TRBD2 (6 bases). V dropped 1 base and J dropped 10 bases, with 8 bases sitting between them. Germline V lookup: CDR1 SGHRS, CDR2 YFSETQ. This CDR3 is built from 12 residues. CDR3 sequence reads: CASSLWGEELFF. CDR3 coding DNA: TGCGCCAGCAGCTTGTGGGGGGAGGAGCTGTTTTTT.

The V and J genes are TRBV29-1 and TRBJ2-2; the match to TRBD2 covers 10 bases. The germline CDR1 and CDR2 sequences are SQVTM and ANQGSEA. V gave up 8 bases and J gave up 1 base; unmatched junction bases: 4. The CDR3 runs to 14 residues. Here the CDR3 reads CSWTSGGNTGELFF. The DNA of the CDR3 is TGCAGCTGGACTAGCGGAGGGAACACCGGGGAGCTGTTTTTT.